Included here is one T cell receptor beta chain sequence, with context. Its target antigen remains unknown. No base quality information exists; no much larger clone differs at one position. The data were obtained in a study of T cell responses to AZD1222 COVID-19 vaccine (dated by TCRdb to about 2021). Background on the whole study: TCR sequencing covered over 230 trial participants: 200 to 220 given two doses of AZD1222 and about 26 given two doses of MenACWY control vaccine. Trial participants were enrolled into age subgroups of 18-55, 56-69 and 70-plus years, which contained about 150, 27 and 61 TCR-sequenced participants, respectively.

Overall study results and their limits: Conclusions about previously exposed vaccinees are limited because only five to seven AZD1222 recipients were SARS-CoV-2 seropositive at baseline. Reportedly, almost half of the unique spike-specific TCRs recognized epitopes lying outside the regions that are mutated in the B.1.351 and B.1.1.7 variants. CD4 TCRs associated with the vaccine covered the entire spike protein, and the dominant responses were in regions 160-218 and 743-854. After two AZD1222 doses, both the breadth and the depth of spike-specific TCRs were significantly higher than at day 0 and than in MenACWY recipients. Participants were mostly white British and included more females than males, and it was suggested by the authors that clonal diversity may have been underestimated. The 56-69-year group was small, and its depth increase did not reach significance, likely because of low power. No day 14 peak-response samples were available, so repertoires were characterized only after the peak T cell response.

The CDR3 regions of human TCRbeta chains were analyzed by immunosequencing. The published analysis was carried out like this. TCRs in the repertoires were compared against a reference library of SARS-CoV-2-specific TCRs that had been generated with the MIRA antigen-specificity platform. Breadth was defined as the fraction of unique TCRs that were SARS-CoV-2-associated. Depth was defined as the fraction of total T cells that were SARS-CoV-2-associated. Using the MIRA data, every spike-specific TCR was mapped to the spike region that the TCR reacted to and assigned to either a CD4 or a CD8 class. Log10-transformed breadth and depth values were compared by one-way ANOVA with Sidak's multiple comparisons tests. Not all clones reach the TCRdb copy of this immuneACCESS table, which keeps in-frame sequences only. Checked studies attribute under half of the gap to unresolved V genes and leave the rest unexplained. Clonal size and the V and J genes are those of that table, whereas D and trimming came from the DNA. This sample has some 94,000 clones in its table, and around nine tenths of those were observed once. Together, the top ten hold under 5.5% of the sample.

The CDR3 holds 13 amino acids from the cysteine to the valine. Kept here is only the CDR3 DNA, which spans 39 bases and is read in frame from base 1. Per the publication, the time point label means: about 28 days (+/-7) after the second vaccine dose. AZD1222 recipients with second doses at about 4 weeks or about 12 weeks were pooled, because spike-specific TCR depth and breadth did not differ between schedules. Vaccinee samples came from UK trials COV001 and COV002, including a single-blind randomized controlled phase 2/3 trial of AZD1222 (ChAdOx1 nCoV-19) in healthy adults. For TCRbeta chain sequencing, PBMC samples from trial participants were taken at day 0 and at day 28 after the second dose.

Source: peripheral blood, taken 28 days after the second AZD1222 dose. The chain uses TRBV21-1 and TRBJ2-7; TRBD2, the table's D call, lacks a check against the DNA. TRBV21-1 is shown as a pseudogene. The source is an adult who received the AZD1222 COVID-19 vaccine. CDR3 region: CASVIGLIYEQYV. The nucleotides read TGTGCCAGCGTAATCGGACTAATCTACGAGCAGTACGTC.